This entry features one T cell receptor beta chain sequence. V gave up 3 bases and J gave up 5 bases, with 7 bases separating them. Looked up from germline, CDR1 is ENHRY and CDR2 is SYGVKD. The CDR3 length is 12 residues. This entry is derived from a study of blood T cell repertoires in COVID-19. The repertoire was sequenced with immunoSEQ multiplex PCR; TCRdb's copy has only in-frame clones and lacks some. The sample holds 140,000 to 150,000 clones; approximately 88% are singletons and the top ten take 1.2%. The sequencing input was PBMCs or T cells enriched from blood (not recorded which). This receptor was obtained from a young woman with acute COVID-19. The V gene is TRBV10-3, the J gene TRBJ2-5, with D perhaps TRBD2 (6 bases). The CDR3 nucleotides read TGTGCCATCAGTGAAGGAGGGGAGACCCAGTACTTC. Its translation: CAISEGGETQYF.